This T cell receptor (beta chain) derives from a study of siplizumab effects on memory and regulatory T cells. Overall study results and limits: Suppression by proliferating Tregs derived from siplizumab cultures was not verified.

The CDR3 consists of 16 residues. V gave up 0 bases and J gave up 5 bases, with 16 bases separating them. Germline V CDR1 and CDR2: LNHDA, SQIVND (reference sequence). For this clone: What it binds is unknown.

Assays were performed on approximately 100,000 TCR templates per sample. TCRdb keeps only in-frame clones here, not all; method: immunoSEQ multiplex PCR. The sample records about 64,000 clones, 90% to 98% being singletons. This receptor was taken from a human donor in good health. Sequenced input: naive CD8+ T cells sorted from blood. The chain is built from TRBV19 and TRBJ1-2, with D uncertain. This CDR3 is CASSIDAPSASYGYTF. CDR3 coding DNA: TGTGCCAGTAGTATAGATGCACCTTCGGCATCTTATGGCTACACCTTC.